These 27 T cell receptor beta chains originate from one sample sequenced in a study of blood T cells in healthy people across ages. Then a second PCR, running about 7 to 11 cycles, was carried out with a sample-barcoded 5' primer and a J-beta primer mix. TCRdb passed the 5' RACE reads through MiXCR, listing each CDR3 protein once. The profile shows about 640,000 distinct CDR3 sequences, roughly 30% of them singletons. Material: blood. The origin of the receptors is a woman over 75 in good health.

Only one count was recorded for this clonotype. V gene TRBV30 combines with J gene TRBJ1-5; tentative D call: TRBD1 (5 bases). The V gene lost 3 bases and the J gene lost 2 bases, with 11 bases spanning the gap. Germline values: CDR1 GTSNPN, CDR2 SVGIG (reference sequence). The CDR3 runs to 14 residues. As DNA, the CDR3 is TGTGCCTGGAGCGGGGGAAGTGGCAATCAGCCCCAGCATTTT. It codes for CAWSGGSGNQPQHF. The variable domain in full, with the rest retrieved from reference TRBV30 and TRBJ1-5, is SQTIHQWPATLVQPVGSPLSLECTVEGTSNPNLYWYRQAAGRGLQLLFYSVGIGQISSEVPQNLSASRPQDRQFILSSKKLLLSDSGFYLCAWSGGSGNQPQHFGDGTRLSIL.

In this sample, this clonotype turned up a few times. V gene TRBV9 combines with J gene TRBJ2-1; 11 nucleotides agree with TRBD2. The J call is uncertain, as TRBJ2-7 better fits the DNA end. Germline CDR1 SGDLS, CDR2 YYNGEE. The CDR3 loop spans 15 amino acids. In nucleotides, the CDR3 is TGTGCCAGCAGCGAGACTAGCGGGGCCTACAATGAGCAGTACTTC. Its protein product is CASSETSGAYNEQYF.

Concerning this clonotype itself: At one boundary the junction diverges from the germline segment, which might be a read error. This chain joins TRBV7-2 and TRBJ2-2, with TRBD2 as a possible D gene (6 bases). The germline CDR1 and CDR2 sequences are SGHTA and FQGNSA. The CDR3 extends over 14 amino acids. CDR3 protein: CASTAGGRTGERFF. For the CDR3, the DNA is TGTGCCAGCACCGCCGGAGGGCGCACCGGGGAGCGGTTTTTT.

This clonotype was seen at least ten times. V gene TRBV18 combines with J gene TRBJ2-7; 10 nucleotides agree with TRBD1. The germline V gene encodes CDR1 KGHSH and CDR2 LQKENI. With V trimmed by 5 bases and J by 6 bases, 13 bases remained unmatched. The CDR3 sequence is 16 residues long. The CDR3 DNA is TGTGCCAGCTCATCCGGGACAGGGGTTGGTCTCGCCGAGCAGTACTTC. Translating it yields CASSSGTGVGLAEQYF.

This clonotype was seen at least ten times. This chain joins TRBV9 and TRBJ2-1; D uncertain. Trimming took off 2 bases at V and 0 bases at J, with 9 bases between the two ends. The CDR3 is made up of 15 amino acids. From germline, CDR1 is SGDLS and CDR2 YYNGEE. The CDR3 sequence: CASSVRADSYNEQFF. The CDR3 nucleotides are TGTGCCAGCAGCGTCCGCGCGGACTCCTACAATGAGCAGTTCTTC.

A note on this clonotype: At one end, the junction sequence differs from germline, possibly due to a read error. The chain employs TRBV2 and TRBJ1-1; the match to TRBD1 covers 8 bases. In germline, CDR1 is SNHLY, CDR2 FYNNEI. This CDR3 is 14 amino acids long. CDR3 coding DNA: TGTGCCAGCAGTCCGATGATCGGGACAGGTGAAGTTTTCTTT. It translates to CASSPMIGTGEVFF.

With regard to this clonotype: A single base separates this from a much larger clone, so it may be a read error. V and J are TRBV20-1 and TRBJ2-7; TRBD2 agrees at 16 bases. After removal of 3 bases from V and 7 bases from J, the junction contained 9 bases not matched to a gene. Germline V CDR1 and CDR2: DFQATT, SNEGSKA (reference sequence). This CDR3 is built from 16 residues. CDR3 region: CSASGTSGGGNNEQYF. The CDR3 DNA sequence: TGCAGTGCTAGCGGGACTAGCGGGGGGGGCAACAATGAGCAGTACTTC.

This rearrangement joins TRBV28 to TRBJ1-1; D gene unclear. The CDR3 covers 10 residues. The germline V gene encodes CDR1 MDHEN and CDR2 SYDVKM. V was clipped by 11 bases and J by 1 base, with 5 bases between them. CDR3 sequence (DNA): TGTGCCGTCGGGAACACTGAAGCTTTCTTT. It translates to CAVGNTEAFF.

The chain uses TRBV30 and TRBJ2-1; 9 bases agree with TRBD2. CDR1 and CDR2 from the germline V gene are GTSNPN and SVGIG (reference sequence). The CDR3 has 19 residues. With V trimmed by 4 bases and J by 7 bases, 23 bases remained unmatched. The CDR3, as DNA: TGTGCCTGGAAGTGGGGAAGCCAGCGGGGGGCCCAACTAGGGAATGAGCAGTTCTTC. Its translation is CAWKWGSQRGAQLGNEQFF. Complete variable domain (other parts from reference TRBV30 and TRBJ2-1): SQTIHQWPATLVQPVGSPLSLECTVEGTSNPNLYWYRQAAGRGLQLLFYSVGIGQISSEVPQNLSASRPQDRQFILSSKKLLLSDSGFYLCAWKWGSQRGAQLGNEQFFGPGTRLTVL.

Notes on this clonotype: This may come from a read error, since a much larger clone is one base off. DNA for the CDR3: TGTGCCATCAGGCCGGGACATAACGATCAGCCCCAGCATTTT. Amino acids: CAIRPGHNDQPQHF. The rearrangement links TRBV10-3 to TRBJ1-5; D might be TRBD1 (6 bases). The CDR3 is 14 residues long. Trimming stripped 6 bases from V and 5 bases from J, with 14 bases between. Germline assignment: CDR1 ENHRY and CDR2 SYGVKD.

There are many counts of this clonotype. The CDR3 DNA reads as TGCGCCAGCAGACTGACGGGGGGGTCAGATACGCAGTATTTT. Its protein is CASRLTGGSDTQYF. The chain links TRBV5-1 to TRBJ2-3, with TRBD2 identical over 8 bases. Germline V gene data show CDR1 as SGHRS and CDR2 as YFSETQ. The J segment lost 4 bases and the V segment lost 5 bases, leaving 6 bases of the junction unmatched. There are 14 residues in the CDR3.

In regard to this clonotype: A much bigger clone sits one base away, suggesting this may be a read error. J is TRBJ1-2 and V is TRBV3-1, with D maybe TRBD1 (6 bases). The CDR3 covers 16 residues. Between the trimmed V and J ends, which lost 2 bases and 4 bases, there was a span of 17 bases. Germline V gene lookup returns CDR1 LGHDT and CDR2 YNNKEL (reference sequence). As DNA, the CDR3 is TGTGCCAGCAGCCAATCTATGGCAGGGGATCGCTATGGCTACACCTTC. It specifies CASSQSMAGDRYGYTF.

This clonotype occurred many times. The J gene is TRBJ2-7, the V gene TRBV5-1, with 8 bases fitting TRBD1. The CDR3 is made up of 14 amino acids. V was pared by 6 bases and J by 2 bases, with 7 bases of the junction left unmatched. CDR1 and CDR2 (germline): SGHRS, YFSETQ. The CDR3 nucleotides read TGCGCCAGCACCTCCGCAGGGGGCACCTACGAGCAGTACTTC. Protein: CASTSAGGTYEQYF.

This clonotype was seen a single time. This may be a read error: a much more frequent sequence differs by one nucleotide. V and J are TRBV3-1 and TRBJ2-7; TRBD2 matches 11 bases. The CDR3 consists of 15 residues. V gave up 6 bases and J gave up 7 bases; unmatched junction bases: 11. Germline V CDR1 and CDR2: LGHDT, YNNKEL (reference sequence). The CDR3 nucleotides are TGTGCCAGCAGAAATAGCGGGGGGGCGGCCAATGAGCAGTACTTC. It specifies CASRNSGGAANEQYF.

This clonotype has just a few counts. Possible read error: a much larger clone is one base away. The rearrangement uses TRBV7-3 and TRBJ1-2; the match to TRBD1 covers 9 bases. This CDR3 spans 14 amino acids. V trimming: 5 bases; J trimming: 4 bases; junction bases outside the gene matches: 5. Germline CDR1 reads SGHTA; CDR2 reads FQGTGA. The CDR3 nucleotides read TGTGCCAGCAGCGGCGGACAGGGGCCCTATGGCTACACCTTC. Translated: CASSGGQGPYGYTF.

This clonotype came up many times. This chain joins TRBV4-2 and TRBJ2-5; no clear D. Trimming took off 3 bases at V and 5 bases at J, with 19 bases between the two ends. Germline CDR1 and CDR2: LGHNA and YNFKEQ. The CDR3 loop spans 16 amino acids. The DNA for the CDR3 is TGTGCCAGCAGCCAGTATACCCCGGGTGGCGAGGAGACCCAGTACTTC. It codes for CASSQYTPGGEETQYF.

At least ten counts were recorded for this clonotype. The gene calls are TRBV15 and TRBJ1-2; D is ambiguous. The ends were cut back, 3 bases at V and 0 bases at J, with 11 bases in the middle. CDR1 LNHNV and CDR2 YYDKDF come from the germline V gene (reference sequence). This CDR3 has 15 amino acids. The CDR3 region is CATSRVRAANYGYTF. The DNA for the CDR3 is TGTGCCACCAGCAGGGTTCGGGCAGCTAACTATGGCTACACCTTC.

V gene TRBV6-1 combines with J gene TRBJ2-1, with D perhaps matching TRBD2 (7 bases). Germline loops: CDR1 MNHNS, CDR2 SASEGT. V was trimmed by 7 bases and J by 9 bases, leaving 28 bases between them. CDR3 length: 17 residues. CDR3 nucleotides: TGTGCCAGCAAGGGATACAGCGGGACAACTGCCCGCGCTGAGCAGTTCTTC. It specifies CASKGYSGTTARAEQFF.

This clonotype was seen a few times. The chain joins TRBV30 to TRBJ2-7, with TRBD2 matching over 12 bases. Losses at the gene ends were 0 bases for V and 6 bases for J; bases not matched to a gene: 9. Germline V gene data show CDR1 as GTSNPN and CDR2 as SVGIG (reference sequence). This CDR3 contains 16 residues. In DNA, the CDR3 is TGTGCCTGGAGTGTACCTAGCGGGGGGGCCCTCTCCGAGCAGTACTTC. This codes for CAWSVPSGGALSEQYF.

This chain links TRBV10-3 with TRBJ2-1, with TRBD1 matching 9 bases. There are 13 residues in the CDR3. V lost 6 bases and J lost 8; bases outside the gene matches: 5. The germline V gene has CDR1 ENHRY and CDR2 SYGVKD. The DNA of the CDR3 is TGTGCCATCAGGGACAGGGGTCTCGATGAGCAGTTCTTC. Amino acid sequence: CAIRDRGLDEQFF.

This clonotype showed up many times. The chain joins TRBV5-1 to TRBJ1-2; D is unclear. The germline CDR1 and CDR2 sequences are SGHRS and YFSETQ. The length of the CDR3 is 11 residues. V was shortened by 7 bases and J by 0 bases, with 4 bases between the two germline ends. In nucleotides, the CDR3 is TGCGCCAGCGGCCCTAACTATGGCTACACCTTC. This gives the protein CASGPNYGYTF.

This clonotype was recorded at least ten times. The CDR3 loop is CATKAPGSTDTQYF. The CDR3 DNA reads TGTGCCACCAAGGCCCCCGGGAGCACAGATACGCAGTATTTT. This chain connects TRBV24-1 to TRBJ2-3; no clear D. CDR1 KGHDR and CDR2 SFDVKD come from the germline V gene. V was clipped by 8 bases and J by 0 bases, with 11 bases between them. The CDR3 extends over 14 amino acids.

This clonotype was found a few times. The chain recombines TRBV18 with TRBJ1-2, with D unresolved. Germline V CDR1 and CDR2: KGHSH, LQKENI. The ends were cut back, 6 bases at V and 4 bases at J, with 15 bases in the middle. The CDR3 covers 14 residues. CDR3 DNA: TGTGCCAGCTCCACCGGTCACAAATCCTATGGCTACACCTTC. It specifies CASSTGHKSYGYTF. The variable domain in full, with the rest retrieved from reference TRBV18 and TRBJ1-2, is NAGVMQNPRHLVRRRGQEARLRCSPMKGHSHVYWYRQLPEEGLKFMVYLQKENIIDESGMPKERFSAEFPKEGPSILRIQQVVRGDSAAYFCASSTGHKSYGYTFGSGTRLTVV.

This clonotype was detected only a few times. V usage is TRBV20-1 and J usage is TRBJ2-3; the D call may be TRBD1 or TRBD2 (6 bases each). Germline loops: CDR1 DFQATT, CDR2 SNEGSKA (reference sequence). There are 12 residues in the CDR3. Trimming cost V 3 bases and J 6 bases, with 10 bases left between them. The CDR3 DNA reads as TGCAGTGCTAGGTCGGGGGCGGATACGCAGTATTTT. Translation gives CSARSGADTQYF.

This clonotype has only a few counts. This may be a read error, as it is one base from a much larger clone. The chain links TRBV27 to TRBJ2-5, with a possible D match to TRBD1 (6 bases). The CDR3 is made up of 15 amino acids. Germline values: CDR1 MNHEY, CDR2 SMNVEV (reference sequence). Deletions cut 5 bases from V and 5 bases from J, with 18 bases between. CDR3 coding DNA: TGTGCCAGCAGTGCCGGGGATTGGGGGCGGGAGACCCAGTACTTC. Its protein is CASSAGDWGRETQYF.

The table lists this clonotype with many counts. The chain combines TRBV5-6 with TRBJ2-5; D ambiguous. V dropped 3 bases and J dropped 5 bases, with 20 bases sitting between them. Germline assignment: CDR1 SGHDT and CDR2 YYEEEE. The CDR3 has 16 residues. CDR3 sequence reads: CASSSAARNLGETQYF. The CDR3, as DNA: TGTGCCAGCAGCTCGGCAGCACGGAATCTCGGGGAGACCCAGTACTTC.

V is TRBV5-8 and J is TRBJ1-6; D uncertain. There are 14 residues in the CDR3. The germline V gene has CDR1 SGHTS and CDR2 YDEGEE. Deletions cut 0 bases from V and 10 bases from J, with 11 bases between. The CDR3 region is CASSLEVSGSPLHF. CDR3 nucleotide sequence: TGTGCCAGCAGCTTGGAGGTCAGTGGATCACCCCTCCACTTT. Full variable domain (remainder filled in from reference TRBV5-8 and TRBJ1-6): EAGVTQSPTHLIKTRGQQATLRCSPISGHTSVYWYQQALGLGLQFLLWYDEGEERNRGNFPPRFSGRQFPNYSSELNVNALELEDSALYLCASSLEVSGSPLHFGNGTRLTVT.